Sequencing of this TCR beta chain was carried out in a study of blood T cell repertoires in COVID-19. The V gene lost 4 bases and the J gene lost 8 bases, with 12 bases spanning the gap. Germline V gene sequence: CDR1 GTSNPN, CDR2 SVGIG (reference sequence). The CDR3 extends over 11 amino acids. Original processing notes: Amplification with reference gene primers provided the estimates of nucleated cell counts. Measured with immunoSEQ multiplex PCR; TCRdb has only the in-frame clones, and not every one. V and J calls and clone size are those listed in that table; D and trimming were worked out from the DNA. This table holds 360,000 or so clones, roughly nine tenths found once. All recovered Cohort 3 donors got two negative PCRs, got clearance, or saw symptom resolution.

This TCR was sampled from a woman aged 25 to 45 who had recovered from COVID-19. The sample taken for sequencing was PBMCs or T cells enriched from blood (not recorded which). This sequence joins TRBV30 and TRBJ2-7; weak D call: TRBD1 (6 bases). This CDR3 reads CAWKRTGQQYF. CDR3 bases: TGTGCCTGGAAAAGAACAGGGCAGCAGTACTTC.